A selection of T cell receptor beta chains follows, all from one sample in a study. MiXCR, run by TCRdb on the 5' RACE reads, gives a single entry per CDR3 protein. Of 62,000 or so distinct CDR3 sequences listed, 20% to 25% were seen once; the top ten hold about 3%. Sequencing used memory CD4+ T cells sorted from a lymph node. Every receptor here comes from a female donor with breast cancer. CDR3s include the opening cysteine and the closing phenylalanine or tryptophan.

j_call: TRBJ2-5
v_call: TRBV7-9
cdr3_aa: CASSLGTGQQETQYF

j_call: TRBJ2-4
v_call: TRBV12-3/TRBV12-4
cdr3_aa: CASSLGGAKNIQYF

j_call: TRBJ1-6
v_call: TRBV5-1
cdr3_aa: CASSSGEGDSPLHF

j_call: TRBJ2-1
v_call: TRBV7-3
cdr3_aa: CASSDPENRPFNEQFF

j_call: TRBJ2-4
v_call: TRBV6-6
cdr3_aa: CASSYEKGGIQYF

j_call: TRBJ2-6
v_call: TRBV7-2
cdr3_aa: CASSLDMASGANVLTF

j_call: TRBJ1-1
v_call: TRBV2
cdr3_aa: CASSPRTGADTEAFF

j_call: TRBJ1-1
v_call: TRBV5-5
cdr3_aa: CASSPPEGWAFF

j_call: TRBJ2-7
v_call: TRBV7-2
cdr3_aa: CASSLGLAGNYEQYF

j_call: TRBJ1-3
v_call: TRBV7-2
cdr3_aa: CASSLDRASGNTIYF

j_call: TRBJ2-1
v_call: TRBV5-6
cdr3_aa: CASSLFPTYNEQFF

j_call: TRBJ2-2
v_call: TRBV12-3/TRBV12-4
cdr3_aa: CASSYITRAVGELFF

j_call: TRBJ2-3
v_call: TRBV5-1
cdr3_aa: CASRPASTDTQYF

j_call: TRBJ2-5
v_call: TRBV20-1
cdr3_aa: CSAGTRETQHF

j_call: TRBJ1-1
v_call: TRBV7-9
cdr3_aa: CACSLTGRAEAFF

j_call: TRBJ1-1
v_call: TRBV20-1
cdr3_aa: CSARRGSGEAFF